This TCR beta chain was sequenced during a study of identical twins. Study-wide points: Recombination models fit unrelated individuals' TCR alpha sharing but underestimated twins'.

A word on this clonotype: What it binds is unknown.

TCRdb reanalysed the 5' RACE reads using MiXCR and keeps one entry per CDR3 protein. The sample lists some 200,000 distinct CDR3 sequences, under 10% occurring once. V gave up 5 bases and J gave up 6 bases, with 11 bases separating them. Per germline, CDR1 MDHEN and CDR2 SYDVKM. This CDR3 contains 13 residues. This same sample was also taken into another study, of yellow fever vaccine responses in identical twins.

The sample comprised memory (CD45RO+) T cells sorted from blood. The chain employs TRBV28 and TRBJ2-1, with a weak D call TRBD1 (5 bases). The source is a woman aged 18-30 years in good health. CDR3 amino acids: CASSPDSSNEQFF. For the CDR3, the DNA is TGTGCCAGCAGTCCCGACAGCTCCAATGAGCAGTTCTTC.